The rows below give T cell receptor beta chains drawn from one sample of a study of Ad26.COV2.S vaccination and SARS-CoV-2 variants. Sequencing was performed with immunoSEQ multiplex PCR; in TCRdb, only in-frame clones are kept and a portion is missing. The sample records 400,000 to 450,000 clones, over 75% being singletons. The source material was peripheral blood, sampled in a trial of Ad26.COV2.S vaccine versus placebo. These receptors came from a person between 18 and 59 years old who received the Ad26.COV2.S COVID-19 vaccine or a placebo. Both conserved end residues are part of each CDR3. Some rows mark clone size as missing; the rest say once, few, many or name a class of expanded clone.

V: TRBV4-1
J: TRBJ2-1
length: 16
size: -
CDR3: CASSQGGQGSRYEQFF

V: TRBV29-1
J: TRBJ1-5
length: 15
size: -
CDR3: CSGLVAGNSNQPQHF

V: TRBV15
J: TRBJ2-6
length: 15
size: -
CDR3: CATSTRSSGANVLTF

V: TRBV5-6
J: TRBJ2-1
length: 15
size: once
CDR3: CASSLVGLFHNEQFF

V: TRBV6-6
J: TRBJ1-2
length: 15
size: -
CDR3: CASSYPGNRGAGYTF

V: TRBV4-2
J: TRBJ2-1
length: 17
size: -
CDR3: CASSQDPGTSSYNEQFF

V: TRBV29-1
J: TRBJ1-1
length: 12
size: -
CDR3: CSVARMNTEAFF

V: TRBV6-5
J: TRBJ2-7
length: 14
size: -
CDR3: CASSLQGMSYEQYF

V: TRBV5-4
J: TRBJ2-7
length: 15
size: -
CDR3: CASSLLNSPSYEQYF

V: TRBV19
J: TRBJ1-4
length: 15
size: once
CDR3: CASTLAAATNEKLFF

V: TRBV7-9
J: TRBJ1-5
length: 13
size: -
CDR3: CASSLVGDQPQHF

V: TRBV2
J: TRBJ2-3
length: 15
size: -
CDR3: CASAALAGKGDTQYF

V: TRBV7-8
J: TRBJ1-1
length: 13
size: -
CDR3: CASSNDRVAEAFF

V: TRBV5-1
J: TRBJ2-3
length: 14
size: -
CDR3: CASSPVSITDTQYF

V: TRBV18
J: TRBJ1-4
length: 15
size: -
CDR3: CASSGPGQKNEKLFF

V: TRBV7-9
J: TRBJ2-3
length: 16
size: -
CDR3: CASSFGLAGNTDTQYF

V: TRBV7-8
J: TRBJ2-7
length: 15
size: once
CDR3: CASSFLGTREDEQYF

V: TRBV5-1
J: TRBJ2-6
length: 17
size: -
CDR3: CASSPWTKASGANVLTF

V: TRBV7-9
J: TRBJ1-3
length: 16
size: -
CDR3: CASSPPGGNGGNTIYF

V: TRBV6-2/TRBV6-3
J: TRBJ1-1
length: 14
size: -
CDR3: CASSSPGQGTEAFF

V: TRBV2
J: TRBJ1-4
length: 15
size: once
CDR3: CASSEALGVNEKLFF

V: TRBV28
J: TRBJ2-2
length: 15
size: -
CDR3: CASSRGTGDFGELFF

V: TRBV28
J: TRBJ2-5
length: 15
size: -
CDR3: CASSLAKLGQETQYF

V: TRBV7-6
J: TRBJ2-5
length: 15
size: -
CDR3: CASSRTGGEFETQYF

V: TRBV7-2
J: TRBJ2-3
length: 18
size: -
CDR3: CASSLMGGTSGGTDTQYF

V: TRBV19
J: TRBJ1-3
length: 15
size: -
CDR3: CASKTDRGTGNTIYF

V: TRBV2
J: TRBJ2-3
length: 17
size: -
CDR3: CASSELASGSGSDTQYF

V: TRBV7-8
J: TRBJ1-2
length: 16
size: once
CDR3: CASSPRVRVLKYGYTF

V: TRBV25-1
J: TRBJ2-7
length: 15
size: once
CDR3: CATLLWTGQTYEQYF

V: TRBV27
J: TRBJ1-1
length: 13
size: -
CDR3: CASSLLGYTEAFF

V: TRBV7-2
J: TRBJ1-2
length: 13
size: -
CDR3: CASSLDRDYGYTF

V: TRBV12-3/TRBV12-4
J: TRBJ2-3
length: 12
size: -
CDR3: CASSRTSNTQYF

V: TRBV7-9
J: TRBJ2-1
length: 17
size: once
CDR3: CASSPHGAGAASDEQFF

V: TRBV4-3
J: TRBJ2-7
length: 16
size: -
CDR3: CASSQDRRAGGHEQYF

V: TRBV5-6
J: TRBJ1-5
length: 14
size: -
CDR3: CASSSISRNQPQHF

V: TRBV27
J: TRBJ2-1
length: 13
size: -
CDR3: CASRDRENNEQFF

V: TRBV4-1
J: TRBJ2-1
length: 15
size: -
CDR3: CASSQGWGGNNEQFF

V: TRBV14
J: TRBJ2-3
length: 16
size: -
CDR3: CASSLTGGMLTDTQYF

V: TRBV25-1
J: TRBJ2-7
length: 11
size: once
CDR3: CASSAGYEQYF

V: TRBV7-9
J: TRBJ1-1
length: 12
size: -
CDR3: CASRFSGSEAFF

V: TRBV6-6
J: TRBJ1-4
length: 17
size: -
CDR3: CASSPGTGIVANEKLFF

V: TRBV12-3/TRBV12-4
J: TRBJ1-1
length: 13
size: -
CDR3: CASRGIHPTGPSF

V: TRBV5-1
J: TRBJ1-3
length: 17
size: -
CDR3: CASSLAGKGGIGNTIYF

V: TRBV5-1
J: TRBJ1-1
length: 14
size: -
CDR3: CASSLGGTRTEAFF

V: TRBV15
J: TRBJ2-1
length: 20
size: few
CDR3: CATSRDQAGGAFSSYNEQFF

V: TRBV12-5
J: TRBJ2-3
length: 11
size: once
CDR3: CASGLYGTQYF

V: TRBV5-1
J: TRBJ2-6
length: 15
size: -
CDR3: CASNLRTSGANVLTF

V: TRBV30
J: TRBJ2-1
length: 14
size: -
CDR3: CAWSVDYSGDEQFF

V: TRBV9
J: TRBJ2-3
length: 15
size: -
CDR3: CASSPEGVRSDTQYF

V: TRBV27
J: TRBJ2-7
length: 13
size: -
CDR3: CASSLQGEYEQYF

V: TRBV10-3
J: TRBJ2-1
length: 14
size: -
CDR3: CAIAEGSSYNEQFF

V: TRBV19
J: TRBJ2-7
length: 13
size: -
CDR3: CASSTSQGYEQYF

V: TRBV15
J: TRBJ1-4
length: 14
size: -
CDR3: CATSTPGTNEKLFF

V: TRBV7-9
J: TRBJ2-1
length: 14
size: -
CDR3: CASSQPNRNNEQFF